The 30 T cell receptor beta chains in this list originate from one sample, sequenced in a study of blood T cell repertoires in COVID-19. Repertoires were generated with immunoSEQ multiplex PCR, while TCRdb's copy carries only in-frame clones and drops some. The sample yields more than 250,000 clones, around 90% seen once. Sample: PBMCs or T cells enriched from blood (not recorded which). These receptors were obtained from a woman aged 18-29 years with acute COVID-19.

This clone was counted a single time. CDR3 nucleotide sequence: TGTGCCAGCAGTGACAGCCGACAGGGGGGGAGCTCTGGGGCCAACGTCCTGACTTTC. Translating it yields CASSDSRQGGSSGANVLTF. The genes are TRBV28 and TRBJ2-6; TRBD1 matches 9 bases. Trimming removed 5 bases from V and 0 bases from J; junction bases left unmatched: 11. CDR3 length equals 19 residues. Germline CDR1 reads MDHEN; CDR2 reads SYDVKM.

V usage is TRBV6-5 and J usage is TRBJ1-5; D uncertain. CDR1 and CDR2 from the germline V gene are MNHEY and SVGAGI. CDR3 length: 13 residues. Trimming removed 2 bases from V and 6 bases from J, with 8 bases in between. The CDR3 loop reads CASSYQPSQPQHF. The DNA of the CDR3 is TGTGCCAGCAGTTACCAACCGAGTCAGCCCCAGCATTTT.

Comment on this clone: Distinct nucleotide sequences in the sample also encode this CDR3. The chain uses TRBV7-9 and TRBJ1-4; 8 positions match TRBD1. The CDR3 is 13 amino acids. V lost 3 bases to trimming and J lost 7 bases; unmatched junction nucleotides: 1. Looked up from germline, CDR1 is SEHNR and CDR2 is FQNEAQ (reference sequence). CDR3 sequence reads: CASSFDRGEKLFF. For the CDR3, the DNA is TGTGCCAGCAGCTTTGACAGGGGTGAAAAACTGTTTTTT. Full variable domain (missing parts from reference TRBV7-9 and TRBJ1-4): DTGVSQNPRHKITKRGQNVTFRCDPISEHNRLYWYRQTLGQGPEFLTYFQNEAQLEKSRLLSDRFSAERPKGSFSTLEIQRTEQGDSAMYLCASSFDRGEKLFFGSGTQLSVL.

The chain joins TRBV28 to TRBJ2-1; 8 nucleotides agree with TRBD1. V lost 4 bases, J lost 6 bases, and 8 bases stayed unmatched. CDR3 length: 15 residues. The germline V gene has CDR1 MDHEN and CDR2 SYDVKM. The CDR3 protein is CASSWPRQGSNEQFF. CDR3 bases: TGTGCCAGCAGTTGGCCGAGACAGGGGTCCAATGAGCAGTTCTTC.

The chain combines TRBV14 with TRBJ2-1, with 7 bases identical to TRBD2. The V segment lost 3 bases and the J segment 5 bases; nucleotides outside the gene matches: 10. The CDR3 extends over 16 amino acids. Germline V lookup: CDR1 SGHDN, CDR2 FVKESK. The CDR3 sequence is CASSHSLAVLDNEQFF. For the CDR3, the DNA is TGTGCCAGCAGCCATAGTCTAGCGGTCCTCGACAATGAGCAGTTCTTC.

The chain carries TRBV28 and TRBJ2-7, with TRBD1 matching over 10 bases. The CDR3 consists of 15 residues. CDR1 is MDHEN and CDR2 is SYDVKM in the germline V gene. V was pared by 7 bases and J by 3 bases, with 9 bases of the junction left unmatched. In nucleotides, the CDR3 is TGTGCCAGCAAATCGCCGGGACAGGGGAGCTACGAGCAGTACTTC. Translating it yields CASKSPGQGSYEQYF.

This chain joins TRBV6-4 and TRBJ1-5, with TRBD1 identical over 9 bases. V lost 2 bases to trimming and J lost 6 bases; unmatched junction nucleotides: 2. This CDR3 has 14 residues. Germline V gene lookup returns CDR1 MRHNA and CDR2 SNTAGT. CDR3 region: CASSDTGGGQPQHF. The CDR3 DNA sequence: TGTGCCAGCAGTGACACAGGGGGCGGTCAGCCCCAGCATTTT.

The CDR3: CASSLLAGEGEQYF. CDR3 coding DNA: TGCGCCAGCAGCTTGCTAGCGGGAGAAGGCGAGCAGTACTTC. This chain uses TRBV5-1 with TRBJ2-7, with 10 bases lining up with TRBD2. From germline, CDR1 is SGHRS and CDR2 YFSETQ. The CDR3 is 14 amino acids. V shed 1 base, J shed 6 bases, and the junction held 4 bases outside the gene matches.

V and J are TRBV15 and TRBJ2-3; 14 bases are a match to TRBD2. The ends lost 0 bases at V and 4 bases at J; junction bases unmatched: 3. This CDR3 region has 17 residues. CDR1 LNHNV and CDR2 YYDKDF come from the germline V gene (reference sequence). CDR3 nucleotides: TGTGCCACCAGCAGAGAGGGGACTAGCGGGAGCGCAGATACGCAGTATTTT. This gives the protein CATSREGTSGSADTQYF.

This clone occurred once. The sample contains more than one DNA sequence encoding this CDR3. This chain links TRBV2 with TRBJ2-7; 7 bases agree with TRBD1. The trim removed 8 bases at V and 4 bases at J, leaving 11 bases unmatched. CDR1 SNHLY and CDR2 FYNNEI come from the germline V gene. This CDR3 is 14 amino acids long. In nucleotides, the CDR3 is TGTGCCAGCCGAAGACAGGGACCCTCATACGAGCAGTACTTC. Its translation: CASRRQGPSYEQYF.

Concerning this clone itself: This sample also contains other DNA sequences that code for the same CDR3. The rearrangement joins TRBV6-2 or TRBV6-3 to TRBJ1-5; 10 bases align to TRBD1. The CDR3 has 14 residues. Trimming at V came to 6 bases and at J to 4 bases, leaving 3 bases not matched to a gene. From germline, CDR1 is MNHEY and CDR2 SVGEGT. The CDR3 coding sequence is TGTGCCAGCAGCCGGACAGGGGGTAATCAGCCCCAGCATTTT. Encoded protein: CASSRTGGNQPQHF.

The chain employs TRBV6-5 and TRBJ1-6; 11 bases map to TRBD1. The CDR3 length is 16 residues. The germline V gene encodes CDR1 MNHEY and CDR2 SVGAGI. With 2 bases clipped from V and 7 bases from J, the junction kept 4 bases outside the gene matches. The CDR3: CASSYGTGGYNSPLHF. The CDR3 DNA sequence: TGTGCCAGCAGTTACGGGACAGGGGGTTACAATTCACCCCTCCACTTT.

This chain links TRBV25-1 with TRBJ2-3; perhaps TRBD2 as D (6 bases). The length of the CDR3 is 15 residues. V was cut by 1 base and J by 2 bases, with 10 bases left in between. The germline V gene encodes CDR1 MGHDK and CDR2 SYGVNS. In nucleotides, the CDR3 is TGTGCCAGCAGTGAATCGGGGGAAGTCACAGATACGCAGTATTTT. Protein: CASSESGEVTDTQYF.

The chain combines TRBV30 with TRBJ2-5; 7 bases are a match to TRBD2. The CDR3 runs 13 residues. Losses at the gene ends were 1 base for V and 5 bases for J; bases not matched to a gene: 4. Germline V gives CDR1 GTSNPN, CDR2 SVGIG (reference sequence). CDR3: CAWSALSGETQYF. CDR3 coding DNA: TGTGCCTGGAGTGCCCTTAGCGGGGAGACCCAGTACTTC.

The chain carries TRBV9 and TRBJ2-3; D perhaps matches TRBD2 (5 bases). Trimming removed 4 bases at V and 6 bases at J, with 12 bases between. Per germline, CDR1 SGDLS and CDR2 YYNGEE. The CDR3 length is 13 residues. CDR3 bases: TGTGCCAGCAGCCCCCGCCGGGGTGATACGCAGTATTTT. Translated: CASSPRRGDTQYF.

The chain recombines TRBV19 with TRBJ2-1, with TRBD2 matching over 7 bases. This CDR3 comprises 15 residues. The junction had 8 bases not matched to a gene; V was cut back by 5 bases and J by 4 bases. Germline V gene sequence: CDR1 LNHDA, CDR2 SQIVND (reference sequence). The CDR3 loop reads CASSRPGGSYNEQFF. As DNA, the CDR3 is TGTGCCAGTAGTCGTCCTGGCGGGAGTTACAATGAGCAGTTCTTC.

This chain uses TRBV4-1 with TRBJ2-1; 8 bases map to TRBD2. V dropped 6 bases and J dropped 3; count of bases not matched to a gene: 4. From germline, CDR1 is MGHRA and CDR2 YSYEKL. This CDR3 is 14 amino acids long. CDR3 protein: CASSRAGDYNEQFF. The CDR3 DNA reads TGCGCCAGCAGTCGAGCGGGAGACTACAATGAGCAGTTCTTC.

In this sample, this clone turned up once. The chain recombines TRBV27 with TRBJ1-2; the D gene is possibly TRBD1 (5 bases). CDR1 MNHEY and CDR2 SMNVEV come from the germline V gene (reference sequence). V was clipped by 2 bases and J by 5 bases, with 12 bases between them. The CDR3 covers 14 residues. The CDR3 nucleotides read TGTGCCAGCAGTTTACGGCGACAGTCTTATGGCTACACCTTC. Amino acid sequence: CASSLRRQSYGYTF.

The chain is built from TRBV4-1 and TRBJ2-7; 11 bases align to TRBD1. The CDR3 is made up of 16 amino acids. Germline V CDR1 and CDR2: MGHRA, YSYEKL. Losses at the gene ends were 0 bases for V and 2 bases for J; bases not matched to a gene: 3. The CDR3 DNA follows: TGCGCCAGCAGCCAAGACTGGGGACAGGGGGCCTACGAGCAGTACTTC. Encoded protein: CASSQDWGQGAYEQYF.

The rearrangement joins TRBV29-1 to TRBJ2-1, with 10 bases lining up with TRBD1. V dropped 6 bases and J dropped 4; count of bases not matched to a gene: 9. Germline CDR1 reads SQVTM; CDR2 reads ANQGSEA. This CDR3 contains 15 residues. The CDR3: CSVGDRGFPYNEQFF. In DNA form, the CDR3 reads TGCAGCGTGGGGGACAGGGGCTTTCCTTACAATGAGCAGTTCTTC.

On this clone itself: One end of the junction varies from germline; a read error may be responsible. This chain connects TRBV2 to TRBJ2-2, with D maybe TRBD1 (6 bases). Germline V CDR1 and CDR2: SNHLY, FYNNEI. This CDR3 contains 10 residues. This chain's CDR3 is CASRNRDLFF. The CDR3 nucleotides read TGTGCCAGCCGAAACAGGGACCTGTTTTTT.

The V gene is TRBV10-3, the J gene TRBJ2-7; 7 bases match TRBD2. Per the germline V gene, CDR1 is ENHRY and CDR2 is SYGVKD. The CDR3 contains 12 residues. J lost 12 bases, V lost 6 bases, and 11 bases had no gene match. The CDR3: CAIRGIRLALYF. The CDR3 coding sequence is TGTGCCATCAGGGGGATAAGACTAGCATTGTACTTC.

V is TRBV11-2 and J is TRBJ1-3; possible D gene TRBD1, 5 bases. With 1 base removed from V and 8 bases from J, the gap between germline ends came to 9 bases. Germline V gene sequence: CDR1 SGHAT, CDR2 FQNNGV. The CDR3 contains 13 residues. CDR3 sequence: CASSLVWGDTIYF. CDR3 coding DNA: TGTGCCAGCAGCTTAGTATGGGGGGACACCATATATTTT.

The V gene is TRBV28, the J gene TRBJ1-2; D is possibly TRBD1 (5 bases). In germline, CDR1 is MDHEN, CDR2 SYDVKM. Trimming took 8 bases from V and 4 from J, leaving 17 bases between them. The CDR3 is 14 amino acids. CDR3 coding DNA: TGTGCCAGCCGTCTCCCTGGGACTGCCTATGGCTACACCTTC. This encodes CASRLPGTAYGYTF.

The chain is built from TRBV29-1 and TRBJ1-1; TRBD1 might be the D (6 bases). CDR1 SQVTM and CDR2 ANQGSEA come from the germline V gene. The CDR3 has 13 amino acids. Trimming left V 7 bases short and J 5 bases short, with 17 bases between. The DNA for the CDR3 is TGCAGCGCCCAGGGGTGGGAAGTAACTGAAGCTTTCTTT. Amino acid sequence: CSAQGWEVTEAFF. The variable domain in full, completed from reference TRBV29-1 and TRBJ1-1, reads SAVISQKPSRDICQRGTSLTIQCQVDSQVTMMFWYRQQPGQSLTLIATANQGSEATYESGFVIDKFPISRPNLTFSTLTVSNMSPEDSSIYLCSAQGWEVTEAFFGQGTRLTVV.

This sequence joins TRBV5-1 and TRBJ1-5; 9 bases agree with TRBD1. The germline CDR1 and CDR2 sequences are SGHRS and YFSETQ. With V trimmed by 4 bases and J by 1 base, 6 bases remained unmatched. The CDR3 is 16 amino acids. The CDR3 sequence is CASSPGTGWSNQPQHF. In DNA form, the CDR3 reads TGCGCCAGCAGCCCCGGGACAGGGTGGAGCAATCAGCCCCAGCATTTT.

The CDR3 nucleotides are TGTGCTAGTGGTTTATCTAGCGGGATCGATGAGCAGTTCTTC. This translates into CASGLSSGIDEQFF. The genes are TRBV12-5 and TRBJ2-1, with 9 positions matching TRBD2. The V segment lost 3 bases and the J segment 8 bases; nucleotides outside the gene matches: 5. The CDR3 is 14 residues long. Per the germline V gene, CDR1 is LGHNT and CDR2 is FRNRAP.

V usage is TRBV6-6 and J usage is TRBJ1-3; TRBD1 aligns across 8 bases. The CDR3 totals 13 residues. CDR1 MNHNY and CDR2 SVGAGI come from the germline V gene (reference sequence). V shed 11 bases and J 4 bases; nucleotides not matched to a gene: 7. The CDR3 sequence is CAGKTGDGNTIYF. Here the CDR3 DNA reads TGTGCCGGAAAGACAGGGGACGGAAACACCATATATTTT.

The chain has TRBV5-1 and TRBJ1-1, with 8 bases lining up with TRBD1. Germline CDR1 SGHRS, CDR2 YFSETQ. V lost 4 bases, J lost 5 bases, and 4 bases stayed unmatched. CDR3 length: 13 residues. For the CDR3, the DNA is TGCGCCAGCAGCCCCGGACAGGGAACTGAAGCTTTCTTT. It specifies CASSPGQGTEAFF.

The gene calls are TRBV15 and TRBJ2-1; maybe TRBD1 (5 bases). Germline values: CDR1 LNHNV, CDR2 YYDKDF (reference sequence). Trimming removed 0 bases from V and 8 bases from J, with 8 bases in between. The CDR3 contains 13 residues. The CDR3 DNA reads as TGTGCCACCAGCAGAGATCCAGGGTATGAGCAGTTCTTC. Translated, it gives CATSRDPGYEQFF.